A selection of T cell receptor beta chains follows, all from one sample in a study of blood T cell repertoires in COVID-19. Sequenced by immunoSEQ multiplex PCR; TCRdb stores in-frame clones only, minus some. There are 200,000 to 250,000 clones in the sample; roughly 80% occur only once, and about 5.3% lies in the top ten. The sample was peripheral blood. The receptors come from a woman at least 80 years old with active or convalescent COVID-19. Each CDR3 is given with its conserved first and last residue. The D gene is left open where the match is weak. The listing skips clone size in some rows; elsewhere it reads once, few, many or a size class.

NA	TRBV28	TRBD1	TRBJ1-5	TGTGCCAGCAGTTTCGGGACAGGGTCATACTATCAGCCCCAGCATTTT	CASSFGTGSYYQPQHF
NA	TRBV7-2	TRBD2	TRBJ2-4	TGTGCCAGCAGCTTAGTAGCGGGGGCCAACAAAAACATTCAGTACTTC	CASSLVAGANKNIQYF
NA	TRBV27	TRBD1	TRBJ2-1	TGTGCCAGCAGTGGACAGGGGCACTACAATGAGCAGTTCTTC	CASSGQGHYNEQFF
few	TRBV28	TRBD1	TRBJ2-2	TGTGCCAGCAGTTGGGACAGACCAAACACCGGGGAGCTGTTTTTT	CASSWDRPNTGELFF
NA	TRBV11-2	TRBD1	TRBJ1-2	TGTGCCAGCAGCTTAGGGGACAGCCTTGGCTACACCTTC	CASSLGDSLGYTF
NA	TRBV19	TRBD1	TRBJ1-5	TGTGCCAGTAGTAACCGGGACAGGGGGACTTCTGGCAATCAGCCCCAGCATTTT	CASSNRDRGTSGNQPQHF
once	TRBV9	TRBD1	TRBJ1-6	TGTGCCAGCAGCGCCCCGACAGGGGGACCCCTCCACTTT	CASSAPTGGPLHF
NA	TRBV4-2	NA	TRBJ1-5	TGTGCCAGCAGCCCCTCACAGGGTTCGGTGAGTCAGCCCCAGCATTTT	CASSPSQGSVSQPQHF
once	TRBV7-8	NA	TRBJ2-5	TGTGCCAGCAGCAACACCGGAGGGAGGGAGACCCAGTACTTC	CASSNTGGRETQYF
NA	TRBV3-1/TRBV3-2	NA	TRBJ2-1	TGTGCCAGCAGCCAAGGTACCCGCGTCTACTTCTTC	CASSQGTRVYFF
once	TRBV2	NA	TRBJ2-6	TGTGCCAGCAGTGGGCAGGGGGGGGCCAACGTCCTGACTTTC	CASSGQGGANVLTF
NA	TRBV2	NA	TRBJ1-2	TGTGCCAGCACCAGGGGTAACTATGGCTACACCTTC	CASTRGNYGYTF
few	TRBV30	NA	TRBJ1-6	TGTGCCTGCCCGTCGTCGGTTACAGGGTATAATTCACCCCTCCACTTT	CACPSSVTGYNSPLHF
NA	TRBV19	NA	TRBJ2-1	TGTGCCAGTAGTCTCAAATCGCGGGGACAGCGGGAGCAGTTCTTC	CASSLKSRGQREQFF
NA	TRBV7-9	NA	TRBJ2-7	TGTGCCAGCAGCTTGGGCGGGAAACGCTACGAGCAGTACTTC	CASSLGGKRYEQYF
NA	TRBV3-1/TRBV3-2	NA	TRBJ2-6	TGTGCCAGCAGCCAAGGTCCCAGGGTGACTGGGGCCAACGTCCTGACTTTC	CASSQGPRVTGANVLTF
NA	TRBV23-1	NA	TRBJ1-5	TGCGCCAGCAGTCAATTGTGGCGAGGGAGCAATCAGCCCCAGCATTTT	CASSQLWRGSNQPQHF
NA	TRBV28	NA	TRBJ1-5	TGTGCCAGCAGACCTGGGGGGGGTCGGAGCAATCAGCCCCAGCATTTT	CASRPGGGRSNQPQHF
few	TRBV3-1/TRBV3-2	NA	TRBJ1-4	TGTGCCAGCAGCCAAGGACAGGAAAAACTGTTTTTT	CASSQGQEKLFF
NA	TRBV28	TRBD1	TRBJ1-1	TGTGCCAGCAGAATAGGGACAGGGGGCCCTGAAGCTTTCTTT	CASRIGTGGPEAFF
NA	TRBV18	NA	TRBJ1-6	TGTGCCAGCTCACCACGGACAGCGGATAATTCACCCCTCCACTTT	CASSPRTADNSPLHF
once	TRBV6-5	NA	TRBJ1-5	TGTGCCAGTGGTCGGCGTGCGGCGAATCAGCCCCAGCATTTT	CASGRRAANQPQHF
once	TRBV24-1	NA	TRBJ1-5	TGTGCCACCGGCTCTTCGGGTAGGCAGCCCCAGCATTTT	CATGSSGRQPQHF
NA	TRBV28	TRBD2	TRBJ2-1	TGTGCCAGCAGTTTTATTGCTAGCGGGAGATCCTACAATGAGCAGTTCTTC	CASSFIASGRSYNEQFF
NA	TRBV5-4	TRBD2	TRBJ2-2	TGTGCCAGCAGGGGGGGTTCTAGCGGGAGTCCCGGGGAGCTGTTTTTT	CASRGGSSGSPGELFF
NA	TRBV2	TRBD1	TRBJ2-7	TGTGCCAGCTCCCTGACAGGGGGGGAGGACGAGCAGTACTTC	CASSLTGGEDEQYF
NA	TRBV6-1	TRBD1	TRBJ2-1	TGTGCCAGCAGTGAACATGGGACAGGGGGCATCTCCTACAATGAGCAGTTCTTC	CASSEHGTGGISYNEQFF
NA	TRBV6-1	NA	TRBJ2-7	TGTGCCAGCAGTGAAACGGGATGGGAGCAGTACTTC	CASSETGWEQYF
NA	TRBV3-1/TRBV3-2	NA	TRBJ2-5	TGTGCCAGCAGCCCCCCTAACGGAGAAGAGACCCAGTACTTC	CASSPPNGEETQYF
once	TRBV19	NA	TRBJ1-2	TGTGCCAGTAGTATAAGGCAGACTGACCGGAACGGCTACACCTTC	CASSIRQTDRNGYTF
NA	TRBV28	NA	TRBJ1-6	TGTGCCAGCAGTGGGGCCGTTGACAGGTATAATTCACCCCTCCACTTT	CASSGAVDRYNSPLHF
NA	TRBV29-1	NA	TRBJ1-2	TGCAGCGTTGAAGGCGACAGCGGCTACACCTTC	CSVEGDSGYTF
once	TRBV7-8	NA	TRBJ1-3	TGTGCCAGCAGCGTTACGTCGGACTACTCTGGAAACACCATATATTTT	CASSVTSDYSGNTIYF
NA	TRBV6-2/TRBV6-3	TRBD1	TRBJ1-1	TGTGCCAGCAGTTACACCGCAGGGGGCTGGGGCACTGAAGCTTTCTTT	CASSYTAGGWGTEAFF
NA	TRBV19	TRBD1	TRBJ1-1	TGTGCCAGTAGTACTGACAGGGGAGAGGTACAAACTGAAGCTTTCTTT	CASSTDRGEVQTEAFF
NA	TRBV27	NA	TRBJ1-5	TGTGCCAGCAGTTTATCCCTAGACAGAAATCAGCCCCAGCATTTT	CASSLSLDRNQPQHF
NA	TRBV7-6	NA	TRBJ1-4	TGTGCCAGCAGCTTAGGACGTCGAGGGCTTCCCCCAACTAATGAAAAACTGTTTTTT	CASSLGRRGLPPTNEKLFF
NA	TRBV18	TRBD1	TRBJ2-5	TGTGCCAGCTCACGAGGCAGGGGGACACACCAAGAGACCCAGTACTTC	CASSRGRGTHQETQYF
NA	TRBV28	NA	TRBJ1-2	TGTGCCAGCAGATATGGGACACAGTATGGCTACACCTTC	CASRYGTQYGYTF
NA	TRBV2	TRBD1	TRBJ1-5	TGTGCCAGCAGTGAATTACAGGGGGCCGGTCAGCCCCAGCATTTT	CASSELQGAGQPQHF
NA	TRBV5-1	TRBD1	TRBJ1-1	TGCGCCAGCAGCAGGGACAGCACGAACACTGAAGCTTTCTTT	CASSRDSTNTEAFF
NA	TRBV7-9	NA	TRBJ1-1	TGTGCCAGCAGCTTTCTTTACACTGAAGCTTTCTTT	CASSFLYTEAFF
NA	TRBV19	TRBD1	TRBJ1-5	TGTGCCAGTAGTCCAGGGGGTAGGGGCAATCAGCCCCAGCATTTT	CASSPGGRGNQPQHF
NA	TRBV9	NA	TRBJ1-2	TGTGCCAGCAGCGTAGCTTGGGGGCCGGATGGCTACACCTTC	CASSVAWGPDGYTF
few	TRBV19	TRBD1	TRBJ1-1	TGTGCCAGTAGTACGGACAGGGTGGACACTGAAGCTTTCTTT	CASSTDRVDTEAFF
NA	TRBV29-1	NA	TRBJ1-5	TGCAGCGTTGCCTACGGGTCGCCGGGGATAACCGAGCCCCAGCATTTT	CSVAYGSPGITEPQHF
NA	TRBV5-1	NA	TRBJ2-1	TGCGCCAGCAGCATTAGCGGCAGCTCCTACAATGAGCAGTTCTTC	CASSISGSSYNEQFF
NA	TRBV28	NA	TRBJ2-4	TGTGCCAGCAGTTTGGGGGCTTCGGGCAAAAACATTCAGTACTTC	CASSLGASGKNIQYF
few	TRBV19	NA	TRBJ1-2	TGTGCCAGTACCACCGGGAATGACCCCTATGGCTACACCTTC	CASTTGNDPYGYTF
few	TRBV28	TRBD1	TRBJ1-4	TGTGCCAGCAGGGACAGGGGGAATGAAAAACTGTTTTTT	CASRDRGNEKLFF
NA	TRBV18	NA	TRBJ2-6	TGTGCCAGCTCACCCGCGAATACTGGGGCCAACGTCCTGACTTTC	CASSPANTGANVLTF
NA	TRBV2	TRBD1	TRBJ1-4	TGTGCCAGCAGTTCACAGGGGTATCGAGAAAAACTGTTTTTT	CASSSQGYREKLFF
NA	TRBV28	NA	TRBJ2-1	TGTGCCAGCAGTCTAACGGGAGAATACAATGAGCAGTTCTTC	CASSLTGEYNEQFF
NA	TRBV5-1	TRBD1	TRBJ1-2	TGCGCCAGCAGCTTAGGATCGGGACAGGGCTACACCTTC	CASSLGSGQGYTF
NA	TRBV5-1	NA	TRBJ1-2	TGCGCCAGCAGCTTGGAATCCGGGAATGGCTACACCTTC	CASSLESGNGYTF
NA	TRBV30	NA	TRBJ1-4	TGTGCCTGGAGTAGTTGGGGGGCTAATGAAAAACTGTTTTTT	CAWSSWGANEKLFF
NA	TRBV6-5	NA	TRBJ2-7	TGTGCCAGCAGTTTGTCCCGGGGGGCTCCCTCCTACGAGCAGTACTTC	CASSLSRGAPSYEQYF
NA	TRBV28	NA	TRBJ1-2	TGTGCCAGCAGTTTATCGACACAGTATGGCTACACCTTC	CASSLSTQYGYTF
NA	TRBV7-8	NA	TRBJ1-3	TGTGCCAGCAGCATTACAGGGAACTCTGGAAACACCATATATTTT	CASSITGNSGNTIYF